Detailed here is one T cell receptor (beta chain). MiXCR, applied by TCRdb to the RACE reads, yields one record per CDR3 protein. The sample gives some 82,000 distinct CDR3 sequences, about 10% of which show up once; approximately 4.6% is in the top ten. The data belong to a study of human T cells and chemical hapten exposure. Specified time point: patch test 1, 2 weeks after DPC sensitization. Treatment reported: therapeutic diphenylcyclopropenone sensitization with weekly scalp DPC. Each patch-test visit's blood sample preceded patch application. Non-pregnant alopecia patients aged 18 to 70, suitable for DPC therapy. This CDR3 spans 13 amino acids. The ends were cut back, 6 bases at V and 4 bases at J, with 10 bases in the middle. Germline V CDR1 and CDR2: MNHNS, SASEGT.

The source of this sequence is a woman between 45 and 65 years old with alopecia areata. Some clones in this sample may be carry-over from other donors' samples. The chain is built from TRBV6-1 and TRBJ2-1; D is ambiguous. The sample here was whole blood, taken in connection with sensitization to the hapten diphenylcyclopropenone (DPC). CDR3 residues: CASSGQLYNEQFF. The CDR3 DNA is TGTGCCAGCAGCGGCCAGTTGTACAATGAGCAGTTCTTC.